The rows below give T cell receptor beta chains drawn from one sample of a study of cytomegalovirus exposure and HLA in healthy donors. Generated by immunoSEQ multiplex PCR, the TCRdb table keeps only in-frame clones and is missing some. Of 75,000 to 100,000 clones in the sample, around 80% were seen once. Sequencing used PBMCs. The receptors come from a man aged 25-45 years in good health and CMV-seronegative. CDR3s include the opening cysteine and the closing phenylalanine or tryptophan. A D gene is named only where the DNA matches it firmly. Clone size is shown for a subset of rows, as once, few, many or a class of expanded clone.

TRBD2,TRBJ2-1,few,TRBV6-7,CASSPCGGCSYNEQFF,TGTGCCAGCAGTCCATGCGGGGGGTGCTCCTACAATGAGCAGTTCTTC
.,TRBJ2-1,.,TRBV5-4,CASSLDRNNEQFF,TGTGCCAGCAGCCTTGACAGAAACAATGAGCAGTTCTTC
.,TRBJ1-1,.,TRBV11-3,CASSSPPYGTRGTEAFF,TGTGCCAGCAGCTCCCCCCCATATGGTACCCGAGGGACTGAAGCTTTCTTT
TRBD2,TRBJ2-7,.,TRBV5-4,CASSGTSGGSYEQYF,TGTGCCAGCAGCGGGACTAGCGGGGGGTCCTACGAGCAGTACTTC
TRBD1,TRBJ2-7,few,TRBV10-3,CAILVSGQGAYEQYF,TGTGCCATCCTGGTGAGCGGACAGGGGGCTTACGAGCAGTACTTC
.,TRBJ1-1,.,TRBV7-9,CASSSQKNTEAFF,TGTGCCAGCAGCTCACAGAAGAACACTGAAGCTTTCTTT
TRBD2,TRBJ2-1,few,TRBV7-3,CASSLSLAGGNEQFF,TGTGCCAGCAGCTTATCGCTAGCGGGAGGCAATGAGCAGTTCTTC
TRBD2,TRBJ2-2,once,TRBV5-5,CASSSGTSGGAGTGELFF,TGTGCCAGCAGCTCCGGGACTAGCGGGGGGGCGGGCACCGGGGAGCTGTTTTTT
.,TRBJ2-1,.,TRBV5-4,CASSAESLSYNEQFF,TGTGCCAGCAGCGCTGAGTCCCTCTCCTACAATGAGCAGTTCTTC
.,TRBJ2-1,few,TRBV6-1,CASSEDALIGSSSNEQFF,TGTGCCAGCAGTGAAGACGCCCTTATCGGGAGTAGCAGCAATGAGCAGTTCTTC
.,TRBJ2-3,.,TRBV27,CASSHSTTDTQYF,TGTGCCAGCAGTCACAGTACCACAGATACGCAGTATTTT
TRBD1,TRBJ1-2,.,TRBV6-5,CASSYSTGGIYGYTF,TGTGCCAGCAGTTACTCGACAGGGGGCATCTATGGCTACACCTTC
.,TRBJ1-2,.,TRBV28,CASSPGLGGSYGYTF,TGTGCCAGCAGTCCTGGACTGGGCGGATCCTATGGCTACACCTTC
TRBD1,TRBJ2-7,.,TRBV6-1,CASRSNRGGSYEQYF,TGTGCCAGCAGGTCCAACAGGGGCGGCAGCTACGAGCAGTACTTC
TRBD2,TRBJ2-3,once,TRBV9,CASSFSGGAQDTQYF,TGTGCCAGCAGCTTTAGCGGGGGGGCACAAGATACGCAGTATTTT
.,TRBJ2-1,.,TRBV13,CASSLDSTSYNEQFF,TGTGCCAGCAGCTTAGACTCGACTTCCTACAATGAGCAGTTCTTC
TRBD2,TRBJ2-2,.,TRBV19,CASRERGGGGELFF,TGTGCCAGTAGAGAGCGGGGAGGCGGCGGGGAGCTGTTTTTT
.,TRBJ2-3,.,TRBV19,CASSDLDTDTQYF,TGTGCCAGTAGTGACCTAGACACAGATACGCAGTATTTT
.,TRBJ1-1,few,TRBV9,CASSPRRGGEAFF,TGTGCCAGCAGCCCGAGGCGTGGTGGTGAAGCTTTCTTT
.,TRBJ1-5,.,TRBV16,CASSPGGDMGNQPQHF,TGTGCCAGCAGCCCGGGGGGGGACATGGGCAATCAGCCCCAGCATTTT
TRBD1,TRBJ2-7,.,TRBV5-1,CASSSTGAEQYF,TGCGCCAGCAGCTCGACAGGGGCCGAGCAGTACTTC
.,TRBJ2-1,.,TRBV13,CASSLGTVSYNEQFF,TGTGCCAGCAGCTTAGGGACTGTCTCCTACAATGAGCAGTTCTTC
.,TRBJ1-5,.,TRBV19,CASSISRQYYQPQHF,TGTGCCAGTAGTATTAGCCGACAGTATTATCAGCCCCAGCATTTT
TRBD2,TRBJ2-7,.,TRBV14,CASSPPPGGYEQYF,TGTGCCAGCAGCCCCCCCCCGGGAGGCTACGAGCAGTACTTC
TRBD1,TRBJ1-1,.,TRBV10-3,CAISGYQDRMAFF,TGTGCCATCAGTGGTTATCAGGACAGGATGGCTTTCTTT
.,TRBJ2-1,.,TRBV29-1,CSSGGSGTSYNGQFF,TGCAGCTCGGGGGGAAGCGGGACATCGTACAATGGGCAGTTCTTC
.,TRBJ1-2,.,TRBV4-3,CASSLTTQSNYGYTF,TGCGCCAGCAGCCTCACTACTCAATCTAACTATGGCTACACCTTC
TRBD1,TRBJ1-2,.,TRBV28,CASSPGTGGGYGYTF,TGTGCCAGCAGCCCCGGGACAGGGGGTGGCTATGGCTACACCTTC
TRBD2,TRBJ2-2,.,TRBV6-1,CASSEALAGTGELFF,TGTGCCAGCAGTGAAGCTCTAGCGGGTACCGGGGAGCTGTTTTTT
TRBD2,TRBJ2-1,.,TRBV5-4,CASSKGLAGNNEQFF,TGTGCCAGCAGCAAGGGACTAGCGGGGAACAATGAGCAGTTCTTC
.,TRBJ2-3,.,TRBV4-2,CASSQTTAARTDTQYF,TGTGCCAGCAGCCAGACCACGGCGGCCCGCACAGATACGCAGTATTTT
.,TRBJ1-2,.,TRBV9,CASSDPGGYTF,TGTGCCAGCAGCGATCCCGGGGGCTACACCTTC
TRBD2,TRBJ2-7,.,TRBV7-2,CASSKTSGGSYEQYF,TGTGCCAGCAGCAAAACTAGCGGGGGCTCCTACGAGCAGTACTTC
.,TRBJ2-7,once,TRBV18,CASSPGGGKYEQYF,TGTGCCAGCTCACCAGGAGGGGGCAAATACGAGCAGTACTTC
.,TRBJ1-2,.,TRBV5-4,CASSPIQVANYGYTF,TGTGCCAGCAGCCCCATACAGGTAGCTAACTATGGCTACACCTTC
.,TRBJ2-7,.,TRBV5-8,CASMNSRRTYEQYF,TGTGCCAGCATGAATAGCAGACGGACCTACGAGCAGTACTTC
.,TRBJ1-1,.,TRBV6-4,CASSHSGTSEAFF,TGTGCCAGCAGCCACTCCGGGACAAGTGAAGCTTTCTTT
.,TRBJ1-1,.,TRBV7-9,CASSLSGDTEAFF,TGTGCCAGCAGCTTAAGCGGGGACACTGAAGCTTTCTTT
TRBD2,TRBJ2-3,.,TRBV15,CATSVRAGGPSEDTQYF,TGTGCCACCAGTGTTCGCGCGGGAGGGCCCTCTGAAGATACGCAGTATTTT
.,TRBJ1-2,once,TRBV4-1,CASSQGGLEGEVYGYTF,TGCGCCAGCAGCCAAGGAGGGTTAGAGGGGGAAGTGTATGGCTACACCTTC
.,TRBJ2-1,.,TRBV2,CASSEEGGARGEQFF,TGTGCCAGCAGTGAAGAAGGCGGGGCGCGGGGCGAGCAGTTCTTC
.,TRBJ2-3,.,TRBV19,CASSVTGVVAGAGDTQYF,TGTGCCAGTAGTGTGACAGGGGTGGTAGCGGGAGCGGGAGATACGCAGTATTTT
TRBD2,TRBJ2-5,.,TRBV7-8,CASSFLGLAGGQETQYF,TGTGCCAGCAGCTTTTTGGGACTAGCGGGAGGGCAAGAGACCCAGTACTTC
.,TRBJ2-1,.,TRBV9,CASSGPDYYNEQFF,TGTGCCAGCAGCGGCCCGGACTATTACAATGAGCAGTTCTTC
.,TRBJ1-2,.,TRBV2,CASSGGDNYGYTF,TGTGCCAGCAGTGGGGGCGACAACTATGGCTACACCTTC
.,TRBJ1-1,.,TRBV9,CASSVLGAIGTEAFF,TGTGCCAGCAGCGTATTAGGGGCGATCGGCACTGAAGCTTTCTTT
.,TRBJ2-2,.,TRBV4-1,CASSQPGRQGVTGELFF,TGCGCCAGCAGCCAACCTGGGAGGCAGGGGGTAACCGGGGAGCTGTTTTTT
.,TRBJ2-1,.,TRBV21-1,CASNPGGREQFF,TGTGCCAGCAACCCCGGGGGACGGGAGCAGTTCTTC
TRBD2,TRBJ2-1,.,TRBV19,CASSISAGGLNEQFF,TGTGCCAGTAGTATTTCAGCGGGGGGGCTCAATGAGCAGTTCTTC